The 23 T cell receptor beta chains reported below all come from one sample, sequenced in a study of glioma-infiltrating T cells after dendritic cell vaccination. Clones were read by immunoSEQ multiplex PCR, and TCRdb kept only the in-frame ones, dropping some. The data show more than 60,000 clones, approximately 78% seen once. Sample: blood, taken before dendritic cell vaccination. These receptors all come from a human donor with glioblastoma.

The rearrangement joins TRBV7-9 to TRBJ1-6; D is undetermined. The CDR3 is made up of 14 amino acids. CDR1 SEHNR and CDR2 FQNEAQ come from the germline V gene (reference sequence). Trimming left V 6 bases short and J 4 bases short, with 10 bases between. CDR3 region: CASSDTDYNSPLHF. In DNA form, the CDR3 reads TGTGCCAGCAGTGACACGGATTATAATTCACCCCTCCACTTT. Full variable domain (outside the CDR3, taken from reference TRBV7-9 and TRBJ1-6): DTGVSQNPRHKITKRGQNVTFRCDPISEHNRLYWYRQTLGQGPEFLTYFQNEAQLEKSRLLSDRFSAERPKGSFSTLEIQRTEQGDSAMYLCASSDTDYNSPLHFGNGTRLTVT.

The rearrangement uses TRBV9 and TRBJ2-3; TRBD1 matches 11 bases. Germline V CDR1 and CDR2: SGDLS, YYNGEE. After removal of 3 bases from V and 9 bases from J, the junction contained 9 bases not matched to a gene. The CDR3 length is 15 residues. CDR3 amino acids: CASSERGQGARTQYF. CDR3 in DNA: TGTGCCAGCAGCGAGAGAGGACAGGGGGCAAGGACGCAGTATTTT.

In its sample, this clone was seen a few times. The chain carries TRBV18 and TRBJ2-5; possibly TRBD2 for D (5 bases). CDR3 length: 13 amino acids. CDR1 is KGHSH, CDR2 LQKENI, per germline. Trimming removed 1 base from V and 4 bases from J, with 7 bases in between. This CDR3 reads CASSPLGAETQYF. CDR3 in DNA: TGTGCCAGCTCACCACTGGGAGCAGAGACCCAGTACTTC.

This rearrangement joins TRBV27 to TRBJ1-5, with a weak D call TRBD1 (5 bases). The V gene's germline CDR1 is MNHEY and CDR2 SMNVEV (reference sequence). V was pared by 5 bases and J by 9 bases, with 11 bases between. This CDR3 has 12 residues. This CDR3 reads CASSQGGPPQHF. CDR3 in DNA: TGTGCCAGCAGTCAGGGTGGACCGCCCCAGCATTTT.

This sequence joins TRBV5-6 and TRBJ2-2; a weak D match, TRBD1 (5 bases). The CDR3 covers 16 residues. Germline V gene data show CDR1 as SGHDT and CDR2 as YYEEEE. V was pared by 4 bases and J by 3 bases, with 16 bases between. CDR3 DNA: TGTGCCAGCAGCGAGCTAGGGGTAAAAGACACCGGGGAGCTGTTTTTT. Its translation: CASSELGVKDTGELFF. The full variable domain, with the rest looked up from reference TRBV5-6 and TRBJ2-2, is DAGVTQSPTHLIKTRGQQVTLRCSPKSGHDTVSWYQQALGQGPQFIFQYYEEEERQRGNFPDRFSGHQFPNYSSELNVNALLLGDSALYLCASSELGVKDTGELFFGEGSRLTVL.

This clone has only one observation. The rearrangement uses TRBV29-1 and TRBJ1-6; D call uncertain. There are 13 residues in the CDR3. V dropped 6 bases and J dropped 0 bases, with 6 bases sitting between them. CDR1 SQVTM and CDR2 ANQGSEA come from the germline V gene. CDR3 protein: CSVRGSYNSPLHF. DNA for the CDR3: TGCAGCGTCCGGGGCTCCTATAATTCACCCCTCCACTTT.

The CDR3 nucleotides read TGCGCCAGCAGTGGGGCAGGCCTTTCCTACGAGCAGTACTTC. Its protein product is CASSGAGLSYEQYF. V usage is TRBV10-2 and J usage is TRBJ2-7, with D hard to call. Germline CDR1 WSHSY, CDR2 SAAADI. CDR3 length: 14 residues. Trimming removed 4 bases from V and 1 base from J, with 11 bases in between.

This clone appeared a single time. The chain has TRBV28 and TRBJ2-7, with a possible D match to TRBD2 (5 bases). The CDR3 extends over 13 amino acids. Trimming removed 10 bases at V and 1 base at J, with 14 bases between. Germline V gene data show CDR1 as MDHEN and CDR2 as SYDVKM. The CDR3 region is CATLGGVSYEQYF. The CDR3, as DNA: TGTGCCACCTTAGGAGGCGTGTCCTACGAGCAGTACTTC.

In this sample, this clone turned up once. V gene TRBV18 combines with J gene TRBJ2-7, with D uncertain. Trimming pared 1 base from V and 0 bases from J, leaving 7 bases between. The germline gives CDR1 KGHSH, CDR2 LQKENI. This CDR3 is built from 14 residues. CDR3 amino acids: CASSPRESSYEQYF. The CDR3 DNA reads as TGTGCCAGCTCACCACGAGAGAGCTCCTACGAGCAGTACTTC.

The chain combines TRBV5-1 with TRBJ1-4; D uncertain. The CDR3 consists of 16 residues. CDR1 SGHRS and CDR2 YFSETQ come from the germline V gene. Trimming removed 0 bases from V and 0 bases from J, with 9 bases in between. As DNA, the CDR3 is TGCGCCAGCAGCTTGGAATCTCGAGCAACTAATGAAAAACTGTTTTTT. Amino acids: CASSLESRATNEKLFF.

This chain joins TRBV6-6 and TRBJ2-2; maybe TRBD2 (7 bases). Germline V lookup: CDR1 MNHNY, CDR2 SVGAGI (reference sequence). The CDR3 consists of 14 residues. Trimming took 8 bases from V and 6 from J, leaving 16 bases between them. The DNA of the CDR3 is TGTGCCAGCCCTAAGGAGGGGGGGGCCGGGGAGCTGTTTTTT. As protein: CASPKEGGAGELFF.

The genes are TRBV27 and TRBJ1-1; no reliable D call. CDR1 is MNHEY, CDR2 SMNVEV, per germline (reference sequence). This CDR3 has 13 residues. The germline V and J ends were trimmed by 10 bases and 5 bases, with 17 bases remaining between them. The CDR3 region is CATAVSVRTEAFF. CDR3 nucleotides: TGTGCCACCGCGGTTTCCGTGAGGACTGAAGCTTTCTTT.

This chain connects TRBV4-1 to TRBJ1-3, with D perhaps matching TRBD1 (5 bases). This CDR3 has 17 amino acids. The germline CDR1 and CDR2 sequences are MGHRA and YSYEKL. V was pared by 4 bases and J by 4 bases, with 20 bases between. CDR3 coding DNA: TGCGCCAGCAGCCCACAAGTGGCCAGGGCTTCCGGAAACACCATATATTTT. Translation: CASSPQVARASGNTIYF.

J is TRBJ1-1 and V is TRBV28, with 7 positions matching TRBD1. V shed 6 bases, J shed 4 bases, and the junction held 11 bases outside the gene matches. This CDR3 spans 15 amino acids. Germline values: CDR1 MDHEN, CDR2 SYDVKM. The CDR3 region is CASRPRGSWFTEAFF. DNA of the CDR3: TGTGCCAGCAGACCCAGGGGGTCTTGGTTCACTGAAGCTTTCTTT.

The chain recombines TRBV12-5 with TRBJ2-1, with D perhaps matching TRBD1 (5 bases). Germline loops: CDR1 LGHNT, CDR2 FRNRAP. V was pared by 2 bases and J by 7 bases, with 6 bases between. The CDR3 extends over 12 amino acids. CDR3: CASGLRGNEQFF. The DNA for the CDR3 is TGTGCTAGTGGTTTGAGGGGTAATGAGCAGTTCTTC. Using reference TRBV12-5 and TRBJ2-1 for the parts outside the CDR3, the full variable domain is DARVTQTPRHKVTEMGQEVTMRCQPILGHNTVFWYRQTMMQGLELLAYFRNRAPLDDSGMPKDRFSAEMPDATLATLKIQPSEPRDSAVYFCASGLRGNEQFFGPGTRLTVL.

V and J are TRBV5-4 and TRBJ2-5; 12 bases agree with TRBD2. The J call may be in error: the DNA end matches TRBJ2-7 better. CDR3 length: 18 residues. Germline values: CDR1 SGHNT, CDR2 YYREEE (reference sequence). The CDR3 sequence: CASSLGSSGGAYPHEQYF. Here the CDR3 DNA reads TGTGCCAGCAGCTTGGGGTCTAGCGGGGGGGCCTATCCCCACGAGCAGTACTTC.

The chain has TRBV4-2 and TRBJ2-7, with unresolved D. Trimming removed 3 bases at V and 4 bases at J, with 4 bases between. Germline V gene sequence: CDR1 LGHNA, CDR2 YNFKEQ. There are 11 residues in the CDR3. In DNA, the CDR3 is TGTGCCAGCAGCCAGCGGTACGAGCAGTACTTC. Its translation: CASSQRYEQYF.

The rearrangement links TRBV27 to TRBJ2-7; possible D gene TRBD1, 6 bases. Germline loops: CDR1 MNHEY, CDR2 SMNVEV (reference sequence). The CDR3 has 15 residues. The ends were cut back, 8 bases at V and 0 bases at J, with 17 bases in the middle. The CDR3 region has the DNA TGTGCCAGCCGCCTACACAGGGAGAGCTCCTACGAGCAGTACTTC. Protein sequence: CASRLHRESSYEQYF.

The V and J genes are TRBV10-3 and TRBJ2-7; D remains ambiguous. In germline, CDR1 is ENHRY, CDR2 SYGVKD. CDR3 length: 15 residues. Trimming shortened V by 1 base and J by 0 bases, and 10 bases separated the two germline ends. CDR3 loop: CAISEWQDYSYEQYF. The DNA for the CDR3 is TGTGCCATCAGTGAGTGGCAGGATTACTCCTACGAGCAGTACTTC.

The J gene is TRBJ1-2, the V gene TRBV2; 10 bases match TRBD1. The CDR3 covers 13 residues. Germline assignment: CDR1 SNHLY and CDR2 FYNNEI. The trim removed 10 bases at V and 5 bases at J, leaving 7 bases unmatched. The CDR3 DNA reads as TGTGCCATTCCGACAGGGGGCGGGTATGGCTACACCTTC. This encodes CAIPTGGGYGYTF.

J is TRBJ2-2 and V is TRBV7-8, with no clear D. The CDR3 covers 12 residues. V was clipped by 4 bases and J by 4 bases, with 4 bases between them. Germline-derived CDR1 and CDR2 are SGHVS and FQNEAQ. In nucleotides, the CDR3 is TGTGCCAGCAGCTCCTCCACCGGGGAGCTGTTTTTT. This translates into CASSSSTGELFF. Drawing the rest from reference TRBV7-8 and TRBJ2-2, the complete variable domain is GAGVSQSPRYKVAKRGQDVALRCDPISGHVSLFWYQQALGQGPEFLTYFQNEAQLDKSGLPSDRFFAERPEGSVSTLKIQRTQQEDSAVYLCASSSSTGELFFGEGSRLTVL.

The rearrangement joins TRBV19 to TRBJ1-5, with no clear D. This CDR3 has 13 residues. The V end was cut by 5 bases, the J end by 5 bases, with 10 bases between. The V gene's germline CDR1 is LNHDA and CDR2 SQIVND (reference sequence). CDR3 sequence reads: CASSEGRDQPQHF. The CDR3 DNA reads TGTGCCAGTAGTGAGGGCCGGGATCAGCCCCAGCATTTT.

J is TRBJ1-4 and V is TRBV2; D perhaps matches TRBD1 (5 bases). Trimming left V 9 bases short and J 8 bases short, with 16 bases between. Per the germline V gene, CDR1 is SNHLY and CDR2 is FYNNEI. The CDR3 is 13 amino acids. The CDR3 DNA sequence: TGTGCCAGTACAAGGGCGAACAGGGAAAAACTGTTTTTT. Translation gives CASTRANREKLFF.